The 25 T cell receptor beta chains presented below share a single source sample, sequenced in a study of blood T cells in healthy people across ages. A second about 7 to 11 cycle PCR used barcoded and J-beta primers. Each CDR3 protein gets one entry after TCRdb re-called the 5' RACE reads with MiXCR. The data contain 1.2 million to 1.5 million distinct CDR3 sequences, 35% to 45% of them singletons. The sequencing sample was made of blood. These receptor sequences come from a woman aged 18-29 years in good health.

J is TRBJ1-6 and V is TRBV27; weak D call: TRBD1 (5 bases). Germline CDR1 MNHEY, CDR2 SMNVEV (reference sequence). This CDR3 contains 14 residues. Between the trimmed V and J ends, which lost 3 bases and 7 bases, there was a span of 10 bases. The chain's CDR3 is CASSFGAWNSPLHF. CDR3 in DNA: TGTGCCAGCAGTTTTGGGGCCTGGAATTCACCCCTCCACTTT.

This chain links TRBV20-1 with TRBJ2-3; either TRBD1 or TRBD2 may fit D (6 bases each). CDR3 length equals 15 residues. With 4 bases removed from V and 2 bases from J, the gap between germline ends came to 16 bases. Germline V CDR1 and CDR2: DFQATT, SNEGSKA (reference sequence). The CDR3 nucleotides are TGCAGTGCTATACGGCCCCGGGGGCCCACAGATACGCAGTATTTT. Protein product: CSAIRPRGPTDTQYF.

This chain joins TRBV7-9 and TRBJ1-1, with D unclear. CDR3 length equals 14 residues. CDR1 and CDR2 (germline): SEHNR, FQNEAQ (reference sequence). The ends were cut back, 0 bases at V and 3 bases at J, with 8 bases in the middle. The CDR3 DNA follows: TGTGCCAGCAGCTTAGCATCAGTGGACACTGAAGCTTTCTTT. The encoded protein is CASSLASVDTEAFF.

V is TRBV28 and J is TRBJ2-1; D may be TRBD1 (6 bases). With 4 bases removed from V and 10 bases from J, the gap between germline ends came to 20 bases. CDR3 size: 15 residues. Germline CDR1 is MDHEN and CDR2 is SYDVKM. The CDR3 sequence is CASSSPTGLMYEQFF. The CDR3 region has the DNA TGTGCCAGCAGTTCACCGACAGGTTTGATGTACGAGCAGTTCTTC.

The gene calls are TRBV28 and TRBJ2-1; the D gene is possibly TRBD2 (5 bases). V lost 4 bases to trimming and J lost 13 bases, with 14 bases between them. There are 12 residues in the CDR3. In germline, CDR1 is MDHEN, CDR2 SYDVKM. The CDR3 coding sequence is TGTGCCAGCAGTTGGAGAGGGTCATCCCAGTTCTTC. It specifies CASSWRGSSQFF.

This clonotype was seen a handful of times. This rearrangement joins TRBV5-1 to TRBJ1-2; TRBD1 matches 8 bases. CDR1 and CDR2 (germline): SGHRS, YFSETQ. J lost 5 bases, V lost 4 bases, and 10 bases had no gene match. CDR3 length: 15 amino acids. CDR3: CASSGTRDRQYGYTF. DNA of the CDR3: TGCGCCAGCAGCGGGACTCGGGACAGGCAATATGGCTACACCTTC.

This rearrangement joins TRBV6-1 to TRBJ1-5, with 9 positions matching TRBD1. This CDR3 comprises 16 residues. Germline V CDR1 and CDR2: MNHNS, SASEGT. V lost 7 bases and J lost 4; bases outside the gene matches: 11. The CDR3 nucleotides read TGTGCCAGCATCCGCCGGCGGACAGGGGAAAATCAGCCCCAGCATTTT. Translating it yields CASIRRRTGENQPQHF.

This clonotype was detected only a few times. V is TRBV15 and J is TRBJ2-7; D uncertain. V lost 0 bases to trimming and J lost 2 bases, with 5 bases between them. The length of the CDR3 is 13 residues. CDR1 LNHNV and CDR2 YYDKDF come from the germline V gene (reference sequence). For the CDR3, the DNA is TGTGCCACCAGCAGAGATGTGGCCTACGAGCAGTACTTC. This encodes CATSRDVAYEQYF.

The V gene is TRBV11-2, the J gene TRBJ2-5; the match to TRBD2 covers 7 bases. The germline V gene encodes CDR1 SGHAT and CDR2 FQNNGV. J lost 6 bases, V lost 6 bases, and 4 bases had no gene match. There are 12 residues in the CDR3. In DNA form, the CDR3 reads TGTGCCAGCAGTTGGGGGGGGAAGACCCAGTACTTC. Translating gives CASSWGGKTQYF. The full variable domain, with the rest looked up from reference TRBV11-2 and TRBJ2-5, is EAGVAQSPRYKIIEKRQSVAFWCNPISGHATLYWYQQILGQGPKLLIQFQNNGVVDDSQLPKDRFSAERLKGVDSTLKIQPAKLEDSAVYLCASSWGGKTQYFGPGTRLLVL.

This clonotype was detected many times. The V and J genes are TRBV20-1 and TRBJ2-1; perhaps D is TRBD1 or TRBD2 (6 bases each). This CDR3 has 13 residues. Germline loops: CDR1 DFQATT, CDR2 SNEGSKA (reference sequence). V was shortened by 5 bases and J by 15 bases, with 23 bases between the two germline ends. Written as DNA, the CDR3 is TGCAGTGCTGGGGGGCTGTCCGGCGGTCCGTTGTTCTTC. This encodes CSAGGLSGGPLFF.

Of note for this clonotype: At one boundary the junction diverges from the germline segment, which might be a read error. The chain uses TRBV3-1 and TRBJ2-1, with D maybe TRBD2 (7 bases). Germline values: CDR1 LGHDT, CDR2 YNNKEL (reference sequence). This CDR3 has 15 residues. The CDR3: CAGSWGGALGNEQFF. CDR3 DNA: TGTGCCGGCAGTTGGGGGGGGGCACTCGGCAATGAGCAGTTCTTC.

This clonotype was counted between two and nine times. This chain connects TRBV18 to TRBJ2-1; D is ambiguous. V was clipped by 3 bases and J by 7 bases, with 10 bases between them. The germline CDR1 and CDR2 sequences are KGHSH and LQKENI. This CDR3 is 13 amino acids long. CDR3 sequence (DNA): TGTGCCAGCTCACCCATAGAGTTTAATGAGCAGTTCTTC. It specifies CASSPIEFNEQFF. Full variable domain (rest looked up from reference TRBV18 and TRBJ2-1): NAGVMQNPRHLVRRRGQEARLRCSPMKGHSHVYWYRQLPEEGLKFMVYLQKENIIDESGMPKERFSAEFPKEGPSILRIQQVVRGDSAAYFCASSPIEFNEQFFGPGTRLTVL.

The chain couples TRBV27 to TRBJ2-7, with D unresolved. V lost 5 bases, J lost 6 bases, and 14 bases lay in between. From germline, CDR1 is MNHEY and CDR2 SMNVEV (reference sequence). The CDR3 sequence is 13 residues long. This CDR3 is CASSLRPTAEQYF. Here the CDR3 DNA reads TGTGCCAGCAGTCTCCGGCCGACGGCCGAGCAGTACTTC.

This clonotype was picked up a small number of times. This chain links TRBV5-1 with TRBJ2-3; D is unresolved. Germline assignment: CDR1 SGHRS and CDR2 YFSETQ. Trimming took 0 bases from V and 2 from J, leaving 10 bases between them. This CDR3 is 15 amino acids long. The CDR3 region has the DNA TGCGCCAGCAGCTTGGACAACCGATCCACAGATACGCAGTATTTT. Its protein product is CASSLDNRSTDTQYF.

This clonotype turned up a few times. The chain combines TRBV7-9 with TRBJ1-1, with a possible D match to TRBD1 (5 bases). Germline CDR1 is SEHNR and CDR2 is FQNEAQ (reference sequence). The CDR3 length is 14 residues. V was pared by 0 bases and J by 8 bases, with 13 bases between. CDR3 nucleotides: TGTGCCAGCAGCTTAGCCAGGGAAAGTAGAGAAGCTTTCTTT. Protein sequence: CASSLARESREAFF. The whole variable domain, filled in from reference TRBV7-9 and TRBJ1-1, reads DTGVSQNPRHKITKRGQNVTFRCDPISEHNRLYWYRQTLGQGPEFLTYFQNEAQLEKSRLLSDRFSAERPKGSFSTLEIQRTEQGDSAMYLCASSLARESREAFFGQGTRLTVV.

The chain is built from TRBV30 and TRBJ2-5, with 7 bases identical to TRBD2. The V segment lost 0 bases and the J segment 5 bases; nucleotides outside the gene matches: 6. Per germline, CDR1 GTSNPN and CDR2 SVGIG (reference sequence). The CDR3 is made up of 14 amino acids. The CDR3 sequence is CAWSVVGGPETQYF. CDR3 DNA: TGTGCCTGGAGTGTTGTGGGAGGGCCGGAGACCCAGTACTTC.

This chain connects TRBV5-1 to TRBJ2-1; a possible D gene is TRBD1 (7 bases). V gave up 4 bases and J gave up 1 base, with 15 bases separating them. The CDR3 runs to 16 residues. In germline, CDR1 is SGHRS, CDR2 YFSETQ. CDR3 DNA: TGCGCCAGCAGCCTGGCGGGACAGATTTCCTACAATGAGCAGTTCTTC. It is translated as CASSLAGQISYNEQFF.

This chain connects TRBV10-3 to TRBJ2-7; no clear D. The CDR3 runs to 14 residues. V lost 8 bases to trimming and J lost 0 bases, with 14 bases between them. Germline assignment: CDR1 ENHRY and CDR2 SYGVKD. CDR3 loop: CAIRGQASSYEQYF. As DNA, the CDR3 is TGTGCCATCCGTGGGCAGGCCAGCTCCTACGAGCAGTACTTC.

The V gene is TRBV6-5, the J gene TRBJ1-5, with TRBD1 matching 9 bases. The CDR3 spans 15 residues. V lost 5 bases, J lost 2 bases, and 4 bases stayed unmatched. CDR1 is MNHEY and CDR2 is SVGAGI in the germline V gene. The CDR3 DNA reads TGTGCCAGCAGTATTCGGACAGGGGGCAATCAGCCCCAGCATTTT. It is translated as CASSIRTGGNQPQHF.

The chain links TRBV12-3 or TRBV12-4 to TRBJ2-5; 11 bases are a match to TRBD1. The CDR3 has 15 amino acids. The trim removed 8 bases at V and 1 base at J, leaving 6 bases unmatched. The CDR3 bases are TGTGCCAGCTCGGACAGGGGGCCCGCCCAAGAGACCCAGTACTTC. It yields the protein CASSDRGPAQETQYF.

This sequence joins TRBV28 and TRBJ1-4, with a possible D match to TRBD1 (6 bases). The CDR3 consists of 17 residues. Trimming removed 3 bases at V and 7 bases at J, with 21 bases between. Germline V gene lookup returns CDR1 MDHEN and CDR2 SYDVKM. CDR3 DNA: TGTGCCAGCAGTTTGAGGCAGGGGCTCTGGGGTCTTGAAAAACTGTTTTTT. Residues: CASSLRQGLWGLEKLFF. The entire variable domain, with the rest obtained from reference TRBV28 and TRBJ1-4, is as follows: DVKVTQSSRYLVKRTGEKVFLECVQDMDHENMFWYRQDPGLGLRLIYFSYDVKMKEKGDIPEGYSVSREKKERFSLILESASTNQTSMYLCASSLRQGLWGLEKLFFGSGTQLSVL.

The CDR3: CASRLRQGTGGTDTQYF. The CDR3 DNA reads as TGCGCCAGCAGACTCCGACAGGGTACGGGAGGCACAGATACGCAGTATTTT. V is TRBV5-1 and J is TRBJ2-3, with a tentative D call TRBD1 (7 bases). This CDR3 has 17 amino acids. V was cut by 5 bases and J by 1 base, with 20 bases left in between. Per the germline V gene, CDR1 is SGHRS and CDR2 is YFSETQ.

The CDR3 bases are TGCAGTGCTAGAGATTTAGTCGGGGGAGAGACCCAGTACTTC. Encoded protein: CSARDLVGGETQYF. This chain links TRBV20-1 with TRBJ2-7; TRBD2 might be the D (6 bases). The J call may be in error: the DNA end matches TRBJ2-5 better. This CDR3 spans 14 amino acids. Germline values: CDR1 DFQATT, CDR2 SNEGSKA (reference sequence).

This clonotype was detected only a few times. V gene TRBV5-1 combines with J gene TRBJ2-2, with D tentatively TRBD1 (6 bases). V lost 4 bases to trimming and J lost 5 bases, with 18 bases between them. The germline CDR1 and CDR2 sequences are SGHRS and YFSETQ. The CDR3 has 16 amino acids. CDR3: CASSGEATQGTGELFF. CDR3 sequence (DNA): TGCGCCAGCAGCGGCGAGGCGACCCAGGGGACCGGGGAGCTGTTTTTT.

The chain has TRBV12-3 or TRBV12-4 and TRBJ1-3; no definite D call. The CDR3 is 14 residues long. The V gene lost 6 bases and the J gene lost 4 bases, with 13 bases spanning the gap. In DNA form, the CDR3 reads TGTGCCAGCAGCCCGACCTTCGCGGGAAACACCATATATTTT. Its protein product is CASSPTFAGNTIYF.